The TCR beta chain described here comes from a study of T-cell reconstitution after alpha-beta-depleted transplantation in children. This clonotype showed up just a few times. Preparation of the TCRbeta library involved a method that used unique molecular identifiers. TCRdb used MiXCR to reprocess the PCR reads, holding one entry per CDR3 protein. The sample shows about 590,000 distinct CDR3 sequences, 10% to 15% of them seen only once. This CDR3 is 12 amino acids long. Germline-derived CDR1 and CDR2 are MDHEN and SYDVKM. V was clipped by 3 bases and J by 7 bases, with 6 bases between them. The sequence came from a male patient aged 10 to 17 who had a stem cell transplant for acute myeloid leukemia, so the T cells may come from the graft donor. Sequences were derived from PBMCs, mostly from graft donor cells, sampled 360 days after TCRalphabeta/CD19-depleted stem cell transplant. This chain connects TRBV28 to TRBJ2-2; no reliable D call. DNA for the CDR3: TGTGCCAGCAGTTTTGATGACGGGGAGCTGTTTTTT. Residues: CASSFDDGELFF.